This T cell receptor (beta chain) was retrieved from a study of cytomegalovirus exposure and HLA in healthy donors. Study-wide findings and caveats: For most TCR beta V segments, an earlier analysis put the productive rate at about 87% or about 30% of the time. The availability of immune exposure information extended only to CMV serostatus.

On this clone: Its antigen is as yet unknown.

Germline trimming cut 0 bases from V and 15 bases from J; bases unmatched to any gene: 5. The CDR3 length is 12 residues. The germline V gene encodes CDR1 SGHRS and CDR2 YFSETQ. The PCR employed 60 Vbeta primers together with 13 Jbeta primers. Data came from immunoSEQ multiplex PCR; TCRdb stores just in-frame clones and leaves some out. The table records roughly 180,000 clones, just under 80% of them present only once. V is TRBV5-1 and J is TRBJ2-1; TRBD2 agrees at 8 bases. Sequencing was performed on PBMCs. This clonotype was obtained from a woman in her thirties in good health and CMV-seropositive. CDR3 amino acids: CASSLAQRETFF. The CDR3 DNA reads TGCGCCAGCAGCTTGGCCCAGCGGGAGACGTTCTTC. Full variable domain (rest looked up from reference TRBV5-1 and TRBJ2-1): KAGVTQTPRYLIKTRGQQVTLSCSPISGHRSVSWYQQTPGQGLQFLFEYFSETQRNKGNFPGRFSGRQFSNSRSEMNVSTLELGDSALYLCASSLAQRETFFGPGTRLTVL.